Listed below are T cell receptor beta chains from one sample, sequenced in a study of post-analysis software for immune sequencing data. TCRdb re-called the PCR reads with MiXCR, one entry per CDR3 protein. Of about 810,000 distinct CDR3 sequences listed, roughly 50% are singletons. Sequencing was carried out using blood. These receptors were collected from a girl aged 5 to 17 with multiple sclerosis. Each CDR3 is given with its conserved first and last residue. Fields, in order: CDR3 protein, V gene.

CASSWMAGGYGYTF | TRBV5-1
CSARDVREGGETQYF | TRBV20-1
CSAGPQVPTDTQYF | TRBV20-1
CSARDPTSGEYNEQFF | TRBV20-1
CASSLRGQREQFF | TRBV7-2
CASSNRGAWFF | TRBV12-3/TRBV12-4
CAISEWFWRRLPEQFF | TRBV10-3
CASSYSSADTQYF | TRBV6-5
CASSLSRGDTEAFF | TRBV5-1
CASSLDGGRGEQYF | TRBV7-2
CASSSTSGSPYEQYF | TRBV7-9
CASSSMGQYNSPLHF | TRBV7-6
CASTWQGPSKFSYNSPLHF | TRBV2
CSARDSFTGSDYEQYF | TRBV20-1
CASSLVGLYNEQYF | TRBV7-9
CSARSRDSRETQYF | TRBV20-1
CASSSTRGEFF | TRBV28
CASSPRGQERGTQYF | TRBV5-1
CASSLVGAGKQYF | TRBV12-3/TRBV12-4
CASSRDRTTTNEKLFF | TRBV5-1
CASSQGQGMVSGANVLTF | TRBV7-2
CASSGGQIGNQPQHF | TRBV28
CASSQDGQRASYEQYF | TRBV4-1
CATSPGLAGAGDTQYF | TRBV24-1
CASSTIPGLTNEKLFF | TRBV7-9
CSAQRQGAQYF | TRBV20-1
CASRQSGVSNEQFF | TRBV12-3/TRBV12-4
CASSLRRSSNSGANVLTF | TRBV7-3
CSARTGFWGEQFF | TRBV20-1
CASSLRVSSAGELFF | TRBV7-2
CASSEAEGSYNEQFF | TRBV2
CASSERRSHTDTQYF | TRBV25-1
CASSRRHYGYTF | TRBV14
CACRGQGLPYEQYF | TRBV2
CASSLWTGYEQFF | TRBV5-1
CASSTLREGPYNEQFF | TRBV6-2/TRBV6-3
CASSVSRPGTNVLTF | TRBV2
CASSGPGQGFYGYTF | TRBV6-5
CAISETATNTEAFF | TRBV10-3
CSAQAGGSETQYF | TRBV20-1
CASSGFTDTQYF | TRBV6-5
CAWKSRRGNTEAFF | TRBV30
CSARDGQGGETQYF | TRBV20-1
CASSQRTSPHEQFF | TRBV6-5
CASRATSYGYTF | TRBV27
CAISEDPLARSYNEQFF | TRBV10-3
CASSLVSGAENGYTF | TRBV7-2
CASSLVSGSGRDTQYF | TRBV7-2
CASSEAHETQYF | TRBV6-1